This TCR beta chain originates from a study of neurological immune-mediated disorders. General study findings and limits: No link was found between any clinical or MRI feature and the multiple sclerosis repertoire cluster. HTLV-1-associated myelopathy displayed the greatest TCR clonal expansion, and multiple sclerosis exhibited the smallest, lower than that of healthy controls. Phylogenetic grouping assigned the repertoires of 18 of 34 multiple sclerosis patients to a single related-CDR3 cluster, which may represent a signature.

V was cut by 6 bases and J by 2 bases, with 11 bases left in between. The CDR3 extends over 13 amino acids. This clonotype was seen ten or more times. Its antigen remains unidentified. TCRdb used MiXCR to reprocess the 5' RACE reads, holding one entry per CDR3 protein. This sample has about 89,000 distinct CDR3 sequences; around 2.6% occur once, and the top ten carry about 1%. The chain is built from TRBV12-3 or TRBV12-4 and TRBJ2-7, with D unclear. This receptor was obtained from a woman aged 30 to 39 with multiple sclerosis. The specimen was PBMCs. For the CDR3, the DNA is TGTGCCAGCAGCCTGACTCGACCCTACGAGCAGTACTTC. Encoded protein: CASSLTRPYEQYF.